Included here is one T cell receptor beta chain sequence, with context. Its antigen remains unidentified. The record originates from a study of CD8 T cells in ankylosing spondylitis. Overall study results and limits: Reactive arthritis synovial fluid and blood were previously reported to contain some motif variants. Matched ankylosing spondylitis synovial fluid reportedly showed significant enrichment of disease-linked clones. Several highly homologous variants made up a TCR beta motif that seemed to typify ankylosing spondylitis blood.

V was shortened by 1 base and J by 0 bases, with 10 bases between the two germline ends. Germline V lookup: CDR1 SGHAT, CDR2 FQNNGV. This CDR3 has 16 amino acids. Construction of TCR beta libraries was performed using quantitative 5'-RACE with molecular barcodes. MiXCR, run by TCRdb on the 5' RACE reads, gives a single entry per CDR3 protein. Of approximately 110,000 distinct CDR3 sequences in the sample, around 24% were seen once. The chain links TRBV11-2 to TRBJ2-1; D is undetermined. The source material was synovial fluid, either unsorted or a sorted T cell fraction (not recorded which). This clonotype originated in a male donor with ankylosing spondylitis. The CDR3 region is CASSLAMGISYNEQFF. The DNA of the CDR3 is TGTGCCAGCAGCTTAGCGATGGGGATCTCCTACAATGAGCAGTTCTTC.